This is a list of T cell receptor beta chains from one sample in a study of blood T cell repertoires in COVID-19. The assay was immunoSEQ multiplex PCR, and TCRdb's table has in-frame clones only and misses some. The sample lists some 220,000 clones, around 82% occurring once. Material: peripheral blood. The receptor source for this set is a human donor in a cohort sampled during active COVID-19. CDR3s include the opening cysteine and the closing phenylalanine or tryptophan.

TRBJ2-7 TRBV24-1 CATSDPGQGVPSEQYF
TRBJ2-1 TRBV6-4 CASASLAGEKQFF
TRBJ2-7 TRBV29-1 CSVNRGPESYEQYF
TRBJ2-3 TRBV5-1 CASSFGSSATDTQYF
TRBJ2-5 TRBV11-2 CASSPLETQYF
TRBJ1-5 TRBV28 CASRYPWGVGSNQPQHF
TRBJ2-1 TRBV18 CASSPVGLREGNEQFF
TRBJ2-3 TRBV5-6 CASSPIRGTDTQYF
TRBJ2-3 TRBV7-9 CASSPYGTDTQYF
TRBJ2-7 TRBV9 CASSLGTGGEQYF
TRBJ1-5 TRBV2 CASSKGQLSQPQHF
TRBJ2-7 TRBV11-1 CASSPDRSSYEQYF
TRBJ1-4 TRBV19 CASSTRTGINEKLFF
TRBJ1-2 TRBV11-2 CASSFRNGYTF
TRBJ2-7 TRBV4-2 CASSRSGSYEQYF
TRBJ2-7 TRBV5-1 CASSLGQGEQYF
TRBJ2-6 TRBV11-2 CASSSRGAGANVLTF
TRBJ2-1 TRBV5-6 CASSWGLAGVYNEQFF
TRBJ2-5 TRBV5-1 CASSQGTGYQETQYF
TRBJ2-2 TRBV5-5 CASSPWTGNTGELFF
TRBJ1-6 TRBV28 CASIFGGGLGNSPLHF
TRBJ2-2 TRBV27 CASSFRGTNTGELFF
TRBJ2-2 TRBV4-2 CASSQDRGPGELFF
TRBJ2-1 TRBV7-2 CASSLKSAGAMVF
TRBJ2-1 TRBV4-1 CASSRTFRGLNEQFF
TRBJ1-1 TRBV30 CAWSVGDSTEAFF
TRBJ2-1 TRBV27 CASSLAGGRYEQFF
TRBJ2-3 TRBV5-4 CASSLERVSRTDTQYF
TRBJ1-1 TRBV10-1 CASSESGREYTEAFF
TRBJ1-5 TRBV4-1 CASSQTPTGEIRAQHF
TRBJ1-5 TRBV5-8 CASSPDSILDPQHF
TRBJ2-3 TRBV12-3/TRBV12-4 CASTRGTDTQYF
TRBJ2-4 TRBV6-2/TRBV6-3 CASSNAGLAKNIQYF
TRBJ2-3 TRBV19 CASSIEVNGVPSADTQYF
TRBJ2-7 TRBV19 CASSALWGNEQYF
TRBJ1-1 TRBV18 CASSPLTGTYTEAFF
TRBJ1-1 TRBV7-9 CASSSDKGYLNTEAFF
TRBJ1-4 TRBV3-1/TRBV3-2 CASSQVNQGSEKLFF
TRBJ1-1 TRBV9 CASSGRDRGQGTEAFF
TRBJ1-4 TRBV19 CASTDRGNEKLFF
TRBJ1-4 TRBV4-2 CASSHTPGRDGEKLFF
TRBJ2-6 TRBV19 CASHDTKTAHLFSGANVLTF
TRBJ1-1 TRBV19 CASSLDRNTEAFF
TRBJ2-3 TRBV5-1 CASKRDRNTDTQYF
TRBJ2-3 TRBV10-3 CAITGGGTDTQYF
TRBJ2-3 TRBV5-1 CASSLGGRSTDTQYF
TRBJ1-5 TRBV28 CASSLGQSRNQPQHF
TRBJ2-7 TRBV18 CASSPDRGREQYF
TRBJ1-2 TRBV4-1 CASSQDLRFYGYTF
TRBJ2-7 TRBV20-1 CSASARGYYEQYF
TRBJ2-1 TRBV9 CASSPDRTENSYNEQFF
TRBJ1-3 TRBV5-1 CASSPTLTIRGNTIYF
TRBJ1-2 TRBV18 CASSPLSGRTEYGYTF
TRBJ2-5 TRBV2 CASSRDRNQETQYF
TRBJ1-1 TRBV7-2 CASSSRGGDSAFF
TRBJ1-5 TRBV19 CASSLGQVSNQPQHF
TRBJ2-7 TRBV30 CAWSLDSNSYEQYF